Each of the 6 T cell receptor beta chains below was sequenced from the same sample in a study of human T cells and chemical hapten exposure. The time point: pre-sensitization, week 0. The treatment: therapeutic diphenylcyclopropenone sensitization with weekly scalp DPC. TCRdb reprocessed the RACE reads with MiXCR, giving one entry per CDR3 protein. Of more than 300,000 distinct CDR3 sequences detected, approximately 5.8% appear once; the ten largest clones hold about 8.7%. The sequencing here drew on whole blood, taken in connection with sensitization to the hapten diphenylcyclopropenone (DPC). The receptors were sampled from a woman between 18 and 29 years old with alopecia areata. Some clones in this sample may be carry-over from other donors' samples.

The sample holds a few counts of this clonotype. The DNA for the CDR3 is TGCGCCAGCAGCCAAGACGGGGGAGGAGAGACCCAGTACTTC. This codes for CASSQDGGGETQYF. The rearrangement links TRBV4-3 to TRBJ2-5; perhaps TRBD2 as D (6 bases). This CDR3 spans 14 amino acids. V lost 0 bases, J lost 4 bases, and 9 bases lay in between. The germline gives CDR1 LGHNA, CDR2 YSLEER.

In its sample, this clonotype was seen a few times. J is TRBJ1-3 and V is TRBV6-6, with D unclear. The CDR3 is made up of 15 amino acids. The germline V and J ends were trimmed by 7 bases and 5 bases, with 18 bases remaining between them. Germline V gene lookup returns CDR1 MNHNY and CDR2 SVGAGI (reference sequence). This chain's CDR3 is CASTHPSPGRNTIYF. CDR3 in DNA: TGTGCCAGCACCCATCCTTCTCCGGGGAGAAACACCATATATTTT.

The genes are TRBV28 and TRBJ2-7; D remains unclear. CDR1 is MDHEN, CDR2 SYDVKM, per germline. V lost 7 bases and J lost 2, with 15 bases in between. The CDR3 extends over 14 amino acids. The CDR3 nucleotides read TGTGCCAGCACCCTAGGGTCCGGAACCTACGAGCAGTACTTC. This encodes CASTLGSGTYEQYF.

V gene TRBV5-1 combines with J gene TRBJ1-3; D not certain. Germline assignment: CDR1 SGHRS and CDR2 YFSETQ. This CDR3 contains 15 residues. Trimming removed 0 bases at V and 0 bases at J, with 7 bases between. The CDR3 region is CASSLAAGSGNTIYF. The CDR3 DNA reads TGCGCCAGCAGCTTGGCGGCAGGCTCTGGAAACACCATATATTTT.

In this sample, this clonotype turned up a few times. The chain recombines TRBV10-3 with TRBJ2-7, with a tentative D call TRBD2 (5 bases). The germline V and J ends were trimmed by 8 bases and 0 bases, with 8 bases remaining between them. CDR3 length equals 12 residues. Germline V gives CDR1 ENHRY, CDR2 SYGVKD. The CDR3 region is CAIGGRSYEQYF. Here the CDR3 DNA reads TGTGCCATCGGAGGCCGCTCCTACGAGCAGTACTTC.

The CDR3 sequence: CSVVGSYEQYF. CDR3 sequence (DNA): TGCAGCGTTGTAGGGAGCTACGAGCAGTACTTC. J is TRBJ2-7 and V is TRBV29-1; weak D call: TRBD2 (5 bases). The CDR3 loop spans 11 amino acids. V gave up 4 bases and J gave up 3 bases, with 7 bases separating them. The V gene's germline CDR1 is SQVTM and CDR2 ANQGSEA.